Listed below are T cell receptor beta chains from one sample, sequenced in a study of molecular identifiers for immune sequencing clone quantification. TCRdb processed the PCR reads anew with MiXCR; each CDR3 protein has one entry. The sample shows hundreds of thousands of distinct CDR3 sequences, 15% to 20% of them seen only once. The sample was naive CD8+ T cells from blood, with Jurkat cell RNA spiked in. These receptors originate from a human donor in good health. Some libraries in this study had Jurkat cell RNA spiked in. The CDR3 runs from the conserved cysteine through the conserved F or W. D genes are given only for firm matches. Clone size, where shown, is once, few, many, or a class for clones that have expanded.

DNA	CDR3	D	size	V	J
TGTGCCAGTAGTTTCCGACTAGTGGTTTGGACAGATACGCAGTATTTT	CASSFRLVVWTDTQYF	NA	many	TRBV19	TRBJ2-3
TGCAGCATAGAGCCCGGACTGAACAATGAGCAGTTCTTC	CSIEPGLNNEQFF	NA	many	TRBV29-1	TRBJ2-1
TGCAGTTCATATCACCACCAAGGGGGTAAACCGTACGAGCAGTACTTC	CSSYHHQGGKPYEQYF	NA	few	TRBV20-1	TRBJ2-7
TGTGCCAGCAGCACCAGACTAGCGGGGGGCCGCTCCGAGGAGCAGTTCTTC	CASSTRLAGGRSEEQFF	TRBD2	NA	TRBV7-9	TRBJ2-1
TGTGCCAGCAGCCATCTCAGGGGAAGAGGCGCTTTCTTT	CASSHLRGRGAFF	NA	NA	TRBV14	TRBJ1-1
TGTGCCAGCAGCAAAGCGCGGGGCAGTCTAAGAGCCGGGGAGCTGTTTTTT	CASSKARGSLRAGELFF	NA	many	TRBV21-1	TRBJ2-2
TGTGCCAGCAGTGAGACTAGCGGGAGGCCTGGGGCCAACGTCCTGACTTTC	CASSETSGRPGANVLTF	TRBD2	many	TRBV7-9	TRBJ2-6
TGTGCCAGCAGCCAAGTACACAGTACCGGCTACACCTTC	CASSQVHSTGYTF	NA	many	TRBV14	TRBJ1-2
TGTGCCAGCAGCCCCGGCAGAATCAAGGACACTGAAGCTTTCTTT	CASSPGRIKDTEAFF	NA	few	TRBV28	TRBJ1-1
TGCAGTGCTAAGGGGCGGGGGCCCTTCTACGAGCAGTACTTC	CSAKGRGPFYEQYF	NA	many	TRBV20-1	TRBJ2-7
TGTGCCAGCAGTAAAACAGGAAGAGTCCAGCATTTT	CASSKTGRVQHF	NA	many	TRBV6-5	TRBJ1-5
TGCGCCAGCAGTGAGGCGCGGAACACTGAAGCTTTCTTT	CASSEARNTEAFF	NA	many	TRBV10-2	TRBJ1-1
TGCGCCAGCAGCATCTCCTACTCGGGCGGTCAAGAGACCCAGTACTTC	CASSISYSGGQETQYF	NA	many	TRBV4-3	TRBJ2-5
TGTGCCAGTAGTTTGTCGTCGGAGGCACCTAGCTATGGCTACACCTTC	CASSLSSEAPSYGYTF	NA	NA	TRBV19	TRBJ1-2
TGTGCCAGCAGTAGACTAGCGGGAGTTCCCCACGAGCAGTACTTC	CASSRLAGVPHEQYF	TRBD2	many	TRBV28	TRBJ2-7
TGTGCCAGTAGTATAGGCAGAATAAACAATGAGCAGTTCTTC	CASSIGRINNEQFF	NA	NA	TRBV19	TRBJ2-1
TGTGCCAGTAGCATGGGACTACAGACGGTCTTC	CASSMGLQTVF	TRBD2	many	TRBV19	TRBJ2-7
TGTGCCAGCAGTCCCCCTGGATTGTACGAGCAGTACTTC	CASSPPGLYEQYF	NA	many	TRBV6-6	TRBJ2-7
TGTGCCAGCAGCCAGGAGGGCAGGGTTAAGAATGAGCAGTTCTTC	CASSQEGRVKNEQFF	NA	many	TRBV7-2	TRBJ2-1
TGTGCCAGCAGCTTGAAGGCGCAGCGGGGAGGTAGCACAGATACGCAGTATTTT	CASSLKAQRGGSTDTQYF	TRBD2	many	TRBV5-6	TRBJ2-3
TGCAGCGGCCGGACGACAGATTGGAATGAGCAGTTCTTC	CSGRTTDWNEQFF	NA	many	TRBV29-1	TRBJ2-1
TGCAGTGCTAGAGGCGTAAATGATATTGGGGGCGAGCAGTACTTC	CSARGVNDIGGEQYF	NA	many	TRBV20-1	TRBJ2-7
TGCGCCAGCAGCTTGGCCCCTAGTAAGAACACTGAAGCTTTCTTT	CASSLAPSKNTEAFF	NA	many	TRBV5-1	TRBJ1-1
TGCGCCAGCCGCTTGAGGCCAGGGGTCCCCGGGGAGCTGTTTTTT	CASRLRPGVPGELFF	NA	once	TRBV5-1	TRBJ2-2
TGTGCCAGCAGTTCATTTCTAGTCAATGAGCAGTTCTTC	CASSSFLVNEQFF	NA	few	TRBV28	TRBJ2-1
TGTGCCAGAAGCTCGGGACAGGGCCTCGGGGAGCTGTTTTTT	CARSSGQGLGELFF	TRBD1	NA	TRBV7-9	TRBJ2-2
TGTGCCGGCCGAGGGGGGACTTTTAATGAAAAACTGTTTTTT	CAGRGGTFNEKLFF	NA	NA	TRBV19	TRBJ1-4
TGTGCCAGCAGTTTCCAGGGCAGGAATCAGCCCCAGCATTTT	CASSFQGRNQPQHF	NA	many	TRBV12-3/TRBV12-4	TRBJ1-5
TGTGCCACCTGGACAGGGATACCCTACGAGCAGTACTTC	CATWTGIPYEQYF	TRBD1	NA	TRBV25-1	TRBJ2-7
TGTGCCAGCAGCTATAGGGGGCGTGGGACTGAAGCTTTCTTT	CASSYRGRGTEAFF	TRBD1	many	TRBV7-9	TRBJ1-1
TGTGCCAGCAGTTTCCGGACAGCGCCTGGGGCCAACGTCCTGACTTTC	CASSFRTAPGANVLTF	NA	many	TRBV6-6	TRBJ2-6
TGCAGTGCCGAGGGGGGATCGAACACTGAAGCTTTCTTT	CSAEGGSNTEAFF	NA	few	TRBV20-1	TRBJ1-1
TGTGCCAGCAGTTACTCCCGACAGGGAGACTATGGCTACACCTTC	CASSYSRQGDYGYTF	TRBD1	many	TRBV6-2/TRBV6-3	TRBJ1-2
TGTGCCAGCAGTTTAAGCGGATACGAGGACACAGATACGCAGTATTTT	CASSLSGYEDTDTQYF	NA	many	TRBV12-3/TRBV12-4	TRBJ2-3
TGTGCCAGCAGTTACCTGAGAGCAGATACGCAGTATTTT	CASSYLRADTQYF	NA	many	TRBV6-2/TRBV6-3	TRBJ2-3
TGTGCCAGTAGTATAGGAGGAGACGAAAACATTCAGTACTTC	CASSIGGDENIQYF	NA	many	TRBV19	TRBJ2-4
TGTGCCAGCAGTTCGGCGGTACAAGAGACCCAGTACTTC	CASSSAVQETQYF	NA	many	TRBV6-2/TRBV6-3	TRBJ2-5
TGTGCCAGCAGTTTATCGGGGACAGGGGTTATTGAAGCTTTCTTT	CASSLSGTGVIEAFF	TRBD1	NA	TRBV27	TRBJ1-1
TGTGCCAGCAGCGTAGCAAAATTGTCGGGGTACAATGAGCAGTTCTTC	CASSVAKLSGYNEQFF	NA	NA	TRBV9	TRBJ2-1
TGTGCCAGCAGCAGACAGGACAGACCGTACGAGCAGTACTTC	CASSRQDRPYEQYF	NA	many	TRBV7-9	TRBJ2-7
TGTGCCAGCAGTGAAGACACAAACTCCTACGAGCAGTACTTC	CASSEDTNSYEQYF	NA	NA	TRBV2	TRBJ2-7
TGTGCCAGTGGGGGTTTGCCCCAGCATTTT	CASGGLPQHF	NA	NA	TRBV19	TRBJ1-5